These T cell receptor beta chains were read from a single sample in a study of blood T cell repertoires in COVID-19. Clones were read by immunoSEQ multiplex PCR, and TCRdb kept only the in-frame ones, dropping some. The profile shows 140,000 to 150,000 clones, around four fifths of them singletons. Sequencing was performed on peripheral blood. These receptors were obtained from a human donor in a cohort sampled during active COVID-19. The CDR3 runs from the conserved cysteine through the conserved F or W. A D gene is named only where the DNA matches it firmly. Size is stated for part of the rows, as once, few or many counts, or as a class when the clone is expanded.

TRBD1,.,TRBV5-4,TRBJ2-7,TGTGCCAGCAGCCCCCGGAAGTTGGACAGGGATCCCTACGAGCAGTACTTC,CASSPRKLDRDPYEQYF
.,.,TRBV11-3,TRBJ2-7,TGTGCCAGCAGCCTACGATACGAGCAGTACTTC,CASSLRYEQYF
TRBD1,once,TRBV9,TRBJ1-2,TGTGCCAGCAGCAAGGACAGGGTGACCTATGGCTACACCTTC,CASSKDRVTYGYTF
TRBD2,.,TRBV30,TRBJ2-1,TGTGCCTGGACGAGAGGGACTAGCGGGATGAGCTCCTACAATGAGCAGTTCTTC,CAWTRGTSGMSSYNEQFF
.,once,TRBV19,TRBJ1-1,TGTGCCAGTAGTATCGCTCAGGGCACTGAAGCTTTCTTT,CASSIAQGTEAFF
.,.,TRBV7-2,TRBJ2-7,TGTGCCAGCAGTAACGCCGCCGCGTACGAGCAGTACTTC,CASSNAAAYEQYF
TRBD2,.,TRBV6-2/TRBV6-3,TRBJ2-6,TGTGCCAGCAGTTACTCGGGGGGGTCCGGGGCCAACGTCCTGACTTTC,CASSYSGGSGANVLTF
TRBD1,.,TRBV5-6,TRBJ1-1,TGTGCCAGCAGCCCGGGACAGCGGACTCACCTGAACACTGAAGCTTTCTTT,CASSPGQRTHLNTEAFF
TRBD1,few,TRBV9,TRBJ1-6,TGTGCCAGCAGCGGAGACAGGGAGAATGGACCCCTCCACTTT,CASSGDRENGPLHF
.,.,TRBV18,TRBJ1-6,TGTGCCAGCTCACCTAGTGCACAGGGTAGCTCACCCCTCCACTTT,CASSPSAQGSSPLHF
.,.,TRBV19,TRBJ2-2,TGTGCCAGTAGTGACCCCCGGCTAGCGAACACCGGGGAGCTGTTTTTT,CASSDPRLANTGELFF
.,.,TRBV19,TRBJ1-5,TGTGCCAGTAGTATATTAGGCGGTCCTAATCAGCCCCAGCATTTT,CASSILGGPNQPQHF
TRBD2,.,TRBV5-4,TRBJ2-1,TGTGCCAGCAGCTTCGGACTAGCGGGATACAATGAGCAGTTCTTC,CASSFGLAGYNEQFF
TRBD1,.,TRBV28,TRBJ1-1,TGTGCCAGCAGTCCAGGACAGGGGGCGAACACTGAAGCTTTCTTT,CASSPGQGANTEAFF
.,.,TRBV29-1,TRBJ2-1,TGCAGCGTTGAAGTTACCCCTCAAGTGGGCGTCGGTGAGCAGTTCTTC,CSVEVTPQVGVGEQFF
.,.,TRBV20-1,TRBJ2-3,TGCAGTGCTAGTGGGGCAACCAGCACAGATACGCAGTATTTT,CSASGATSTDTQYF
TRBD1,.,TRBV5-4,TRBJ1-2,TGTGCCAGCAGCCCTGGACAGGGGGGGGACTATGGCTACACCTTC,CASSPGQGGDYGYTF
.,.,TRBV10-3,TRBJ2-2,TGTGCCATCAGTGGGACAGCTCCGAACACCGGGGAGCTGTTTTTT,CAISGTAPNTGELFF
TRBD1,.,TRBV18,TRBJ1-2,TGTGCCAGCTTACCGGGACAGGGGGATGGCTACACCTTC,CASLPGQGDGYTF
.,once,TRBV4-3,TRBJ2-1,TGCGCCAGCAGCCAAGAGTCGAGGAGCGCAACCTACAATGAGCAGTTCTTC,CASSQESRSATYNEQFF
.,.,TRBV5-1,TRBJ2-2,TGCGCCAGCAGCTTGGAGGGGGAAGGACGCCTAAACACCGGGGAGCTGTTTTTT,CASSLEGEGRLNTGELFF
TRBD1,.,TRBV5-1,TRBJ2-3,TGCGCCAGCAGCACCGAGGACAGGGGGCAAGGTACGCAGTATTTT,CASSTEDRGQGTQYF
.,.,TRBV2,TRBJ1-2,TGTGCCAGCACCCCGCTGGCGGAGTGGTACTATGGCTACACCTTC,CASTPLAEWYYGYTF